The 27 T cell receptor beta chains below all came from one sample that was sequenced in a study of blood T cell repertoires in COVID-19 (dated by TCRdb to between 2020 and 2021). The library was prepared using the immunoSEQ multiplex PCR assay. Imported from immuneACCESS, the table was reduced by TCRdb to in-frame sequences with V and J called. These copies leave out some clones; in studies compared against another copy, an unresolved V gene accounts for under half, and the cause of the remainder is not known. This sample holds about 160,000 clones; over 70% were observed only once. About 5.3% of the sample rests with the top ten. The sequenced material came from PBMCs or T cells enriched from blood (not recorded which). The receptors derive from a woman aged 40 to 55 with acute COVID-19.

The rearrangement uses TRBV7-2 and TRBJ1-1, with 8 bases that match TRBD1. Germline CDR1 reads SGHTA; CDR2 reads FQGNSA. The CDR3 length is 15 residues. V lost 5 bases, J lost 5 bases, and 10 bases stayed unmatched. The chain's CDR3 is CASSTIPGGRTEAFF. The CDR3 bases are TGTGCCAGCAGCACAATCCCAGGGGGCCGGACTGAAGCTTTCTTT.

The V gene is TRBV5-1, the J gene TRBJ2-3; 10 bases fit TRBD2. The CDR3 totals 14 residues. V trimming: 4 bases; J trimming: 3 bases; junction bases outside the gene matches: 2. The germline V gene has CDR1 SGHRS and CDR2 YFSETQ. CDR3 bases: TGCGCCAGCAGCCAGGGACTAGCGACAGATACGCAGTATTTT. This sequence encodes CASSQGLATDTQYF.

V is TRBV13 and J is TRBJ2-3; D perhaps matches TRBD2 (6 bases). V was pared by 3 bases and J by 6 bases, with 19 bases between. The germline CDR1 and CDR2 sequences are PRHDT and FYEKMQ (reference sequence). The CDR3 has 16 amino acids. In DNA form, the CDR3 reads TGTGCCAGCAGCTTGCGGGGAAAAGGGTATGGTGATACGCAGTATTTT. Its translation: CASSLRGKGYGDTQYF.

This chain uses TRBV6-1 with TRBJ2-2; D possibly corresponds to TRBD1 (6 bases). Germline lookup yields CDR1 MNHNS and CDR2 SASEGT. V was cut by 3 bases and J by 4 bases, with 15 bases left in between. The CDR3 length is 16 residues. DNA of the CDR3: TGTGCCAGCAGTGACCCTCTGGGGGCGGGCACCGGGGAGCTGTTTTTT. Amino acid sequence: CASSDPLGAGTGELFF.

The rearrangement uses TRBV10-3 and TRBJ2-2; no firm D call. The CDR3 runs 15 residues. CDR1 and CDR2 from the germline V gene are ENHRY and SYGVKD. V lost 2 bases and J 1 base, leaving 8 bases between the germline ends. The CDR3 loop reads CAISEMSGNTGELFF. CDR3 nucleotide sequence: TGTGCCATCAGTGAGATGTCGGGGAACACCGGGGAGCTGTTTTTT.

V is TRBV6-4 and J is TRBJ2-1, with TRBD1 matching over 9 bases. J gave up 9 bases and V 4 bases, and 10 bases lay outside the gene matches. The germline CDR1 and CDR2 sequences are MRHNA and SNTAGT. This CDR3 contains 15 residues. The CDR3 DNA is TGTGCCAGCAGTGGGGACAGGGCTGCTCTCGGTGAGCAGTTCTTC. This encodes CASSGDRAALGEQFF.

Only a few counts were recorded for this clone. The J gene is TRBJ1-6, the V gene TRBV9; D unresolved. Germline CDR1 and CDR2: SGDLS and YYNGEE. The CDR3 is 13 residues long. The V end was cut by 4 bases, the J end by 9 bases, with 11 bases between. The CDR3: CASSPQTGSPLHF. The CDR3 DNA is TGTGCCAGCAGCCCCCAAACTGGTTCACCCCTCCACTTT.

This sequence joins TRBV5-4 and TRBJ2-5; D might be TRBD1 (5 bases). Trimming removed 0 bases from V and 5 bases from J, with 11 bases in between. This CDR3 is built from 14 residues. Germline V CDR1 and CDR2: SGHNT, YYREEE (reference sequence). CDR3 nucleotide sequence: TGTGCCAGCAGCTTGGGAATCAAGGGGGAGACCCAGTACTTC. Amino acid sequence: CASSLGIKGETQYF.

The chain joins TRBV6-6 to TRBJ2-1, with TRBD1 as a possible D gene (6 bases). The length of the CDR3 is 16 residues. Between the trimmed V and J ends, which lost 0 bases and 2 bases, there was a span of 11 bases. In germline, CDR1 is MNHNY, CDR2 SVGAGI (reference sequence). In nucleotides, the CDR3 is TGTGCCAGCAGTTACTCGCAGGGGTCCCCCTACAATGAGCAGTTCTTC. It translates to CASSYSQGSPYNEQFF.

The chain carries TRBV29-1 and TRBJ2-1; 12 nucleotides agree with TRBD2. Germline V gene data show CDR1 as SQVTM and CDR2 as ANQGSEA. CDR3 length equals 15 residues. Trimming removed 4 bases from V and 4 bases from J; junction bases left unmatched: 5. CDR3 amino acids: CSVARTSGVYNEQFF. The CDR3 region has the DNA TGCAGCGTTGCAAGGACTAGCGGGGTTTACAATGAGCAGTTCTTC.

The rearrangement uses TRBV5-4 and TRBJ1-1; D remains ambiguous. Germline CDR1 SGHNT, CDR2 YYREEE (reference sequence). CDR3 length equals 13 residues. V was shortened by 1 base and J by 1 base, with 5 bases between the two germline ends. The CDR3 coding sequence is TGTGCCAGCAGCTTGAGAGCGAACACTGAAGCTTTCTTT. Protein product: CASSLRANTEAFF.

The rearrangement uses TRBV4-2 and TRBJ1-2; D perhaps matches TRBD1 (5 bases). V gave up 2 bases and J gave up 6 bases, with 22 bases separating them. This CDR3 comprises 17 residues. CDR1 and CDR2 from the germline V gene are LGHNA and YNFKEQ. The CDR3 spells CASSQNGDLEGLHGYTF. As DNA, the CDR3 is TGTGCCAGCAGCCAAAACGGCGATTTGGAGGGGTTGCATGGCTACACCTTC.

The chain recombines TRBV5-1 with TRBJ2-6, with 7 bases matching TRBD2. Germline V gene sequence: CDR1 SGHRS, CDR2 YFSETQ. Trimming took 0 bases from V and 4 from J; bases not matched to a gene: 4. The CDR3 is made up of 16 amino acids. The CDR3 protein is CASSLAGGYGANVLTF. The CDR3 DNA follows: TGCGCCAGCAGCTTGGCCGGGGGGTACGGGGCCAACGTCCTGACTTTC.

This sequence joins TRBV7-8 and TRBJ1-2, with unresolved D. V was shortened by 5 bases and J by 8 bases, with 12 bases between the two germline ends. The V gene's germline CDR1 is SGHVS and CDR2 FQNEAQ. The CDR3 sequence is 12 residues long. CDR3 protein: CASSPGSTGYTF. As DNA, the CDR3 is TGTGCCAGCAGCCCCGGGAGTACGGGCTACACCTTC.

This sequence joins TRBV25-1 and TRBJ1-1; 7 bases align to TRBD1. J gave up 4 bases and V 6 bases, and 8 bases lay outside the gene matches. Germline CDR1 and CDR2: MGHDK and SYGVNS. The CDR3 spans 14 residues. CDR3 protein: CASRPQGPGTEAFF. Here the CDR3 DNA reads TGTGCCAGCAGACCACAGGGGCCCGGCACTGAAGCTTTCTTT.

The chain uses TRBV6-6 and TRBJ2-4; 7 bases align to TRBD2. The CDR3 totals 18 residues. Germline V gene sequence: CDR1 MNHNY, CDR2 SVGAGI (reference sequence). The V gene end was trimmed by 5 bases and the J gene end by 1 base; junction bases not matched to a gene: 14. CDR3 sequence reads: CASSPRREGRWAKNIQYF. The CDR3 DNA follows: TGTGCCAGCAGTCCTAGGAGGGAGGGGCGTTGGGCCAAAAACATTCAGTACTTC.

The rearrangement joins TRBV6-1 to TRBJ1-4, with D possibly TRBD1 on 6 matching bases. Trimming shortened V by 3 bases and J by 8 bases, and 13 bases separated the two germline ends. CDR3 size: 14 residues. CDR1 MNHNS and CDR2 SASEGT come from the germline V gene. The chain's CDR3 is CASSEWGGREKLFF. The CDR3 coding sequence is TGTGCCAGCAGTGAGTGGGGGGGCCGCGAAAAACTGTTTTTT.

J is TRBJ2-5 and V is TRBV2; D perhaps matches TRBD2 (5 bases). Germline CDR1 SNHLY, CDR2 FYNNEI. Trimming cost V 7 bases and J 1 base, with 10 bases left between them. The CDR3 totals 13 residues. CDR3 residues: CASMQAAQETQYF. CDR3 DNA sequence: TGTGCCAGCATGCAAGCGGCCCAAGAGACCCAGTACTTC.

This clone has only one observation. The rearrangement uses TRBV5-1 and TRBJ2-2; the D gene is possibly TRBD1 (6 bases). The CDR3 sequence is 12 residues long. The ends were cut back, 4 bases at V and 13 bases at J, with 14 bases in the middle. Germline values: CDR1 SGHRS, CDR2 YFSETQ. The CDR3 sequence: CASSEPQGTLFF. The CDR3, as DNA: TGCGCCAGCAGCGAGCCACAGGGTACGCTGTTTTTT.

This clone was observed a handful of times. Here the CDR3 DNA reads TGTGCCAGCAGAGATTGGGCTAGCGGGAGCACAGATACGCAGTATTTT. Translation: CASRDWASGSTDTQYF. J is TRBJ2-3 and V is TRBV7-9, with 8 nucleotides matching TRBD2. Germline CDR1 SEHNR, CDR2 FQNEAQ (reference sequence). With V trimmed by 6 bases and J by 0 bases, 8 bases remained unmatched. The CDR3 loop spans 16 amino acids.

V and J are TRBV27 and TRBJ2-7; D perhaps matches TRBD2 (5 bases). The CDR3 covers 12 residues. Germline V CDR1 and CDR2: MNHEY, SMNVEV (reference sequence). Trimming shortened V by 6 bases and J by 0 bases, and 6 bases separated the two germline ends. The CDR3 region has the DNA TGTGCCAGCAGGGACTTCTCCTACGAGCAGTACTTC. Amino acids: CASRDFSYEQYF.

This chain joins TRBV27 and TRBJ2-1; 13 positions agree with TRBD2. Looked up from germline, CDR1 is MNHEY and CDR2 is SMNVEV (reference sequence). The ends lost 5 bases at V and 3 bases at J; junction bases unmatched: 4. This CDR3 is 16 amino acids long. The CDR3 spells CASSRLAGGLYNEQFF. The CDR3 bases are TGTGCCAGCAGTCGACTAGCGGGAGGCCTCTACAATGAGCAGTTCTTC.

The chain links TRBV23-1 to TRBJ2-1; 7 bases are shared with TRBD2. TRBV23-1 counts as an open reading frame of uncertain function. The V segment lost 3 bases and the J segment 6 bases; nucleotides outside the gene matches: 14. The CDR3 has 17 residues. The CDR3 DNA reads TGCGCCAGCAGTCATCACTTCACGCGGGAGACCTCCAATGAGCAGTTCTTC. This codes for CASSHHFTRETSNEQFF.

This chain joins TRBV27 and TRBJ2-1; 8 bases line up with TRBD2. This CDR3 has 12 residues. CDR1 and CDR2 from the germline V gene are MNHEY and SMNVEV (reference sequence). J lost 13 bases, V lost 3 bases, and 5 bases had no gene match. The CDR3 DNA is TGTGCCAGCAGTTTTACTAGCGGACCCCAGTTCTTC. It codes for CASSFTSGPQFF.

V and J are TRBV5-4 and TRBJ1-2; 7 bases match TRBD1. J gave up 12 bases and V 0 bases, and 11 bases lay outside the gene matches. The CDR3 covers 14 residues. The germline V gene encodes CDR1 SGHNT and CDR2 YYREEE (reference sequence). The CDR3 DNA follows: TGTGCCAGCAGCTTGGGAGGGGGCGCACATAGAGACACCTTC. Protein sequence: CASSLGGGAHRDTF.

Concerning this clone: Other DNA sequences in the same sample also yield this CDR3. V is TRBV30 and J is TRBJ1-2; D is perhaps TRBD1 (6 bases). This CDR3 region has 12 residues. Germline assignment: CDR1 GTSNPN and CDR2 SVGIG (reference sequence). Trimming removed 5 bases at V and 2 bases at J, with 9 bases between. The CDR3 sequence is CAWGTGNYGYTF. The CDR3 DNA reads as TGTGCCTGGGGTACAGGGAACTATGGCTACACCTTC. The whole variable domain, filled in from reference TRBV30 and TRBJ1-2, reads SQTIHQWPATLVQPVGSPLSLECTVEGTSNPNLYWYRQAAGRGLQLLFYSVGIGQISSEVPQNLSASRPQDRQFILSSKKLLLSDSGFYLCAWGTGNYGYTFGSGTRLTVV.

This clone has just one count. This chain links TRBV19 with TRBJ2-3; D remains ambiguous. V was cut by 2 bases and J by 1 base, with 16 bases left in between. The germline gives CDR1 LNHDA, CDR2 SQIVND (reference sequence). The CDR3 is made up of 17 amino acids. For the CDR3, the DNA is TGTGCCAGTAGTATAAGCTACGGAGCAAGCGGCACAGATACGCAGTATTTT. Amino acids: CASSISYGASGTDTQYF.